Reported below is one T cell receptor beta chain. Its antigen is unidentified. These data originate in a study of T-cell memory formation after mild COVID-19. For the study at large: The two donors had largely donor-specific TCR clusters.

Trimming took off 0 bases at V and 1 base at J, with 11 bases between the two ends. The germline gives CDR1 SGHRS, CDR2 YFSETQ. CDR3 length equals 16 residues. Findings and caveats of the study: There were some responding clones in pre-infection memory, which suggested that cross-reactive memory had joined.

TCRdb reprocessed the 5' RACE reads with MiXCR, giving one entry per CDR3 protein. This table has 350,000 to 500,000 distinct CDR3 sequences, 20% appearing once. The source material was PBMCs or a T cell subset sorted from them (not recorded which). The sequence came from an adult woman who had mild COVID-19 (a few samples of this study predate the infection). Cell type and time point are not known. This chain joins TRBV5-1 and TRBJ1-3; D is undetermined. The CDR3 sequence: CASSLGLRESGNTIYF. The CDR3 DNA sequence: TGCGCCAGCAGCTTGGGATTGAGGGAATCTGGAAACACCATATATTTT.